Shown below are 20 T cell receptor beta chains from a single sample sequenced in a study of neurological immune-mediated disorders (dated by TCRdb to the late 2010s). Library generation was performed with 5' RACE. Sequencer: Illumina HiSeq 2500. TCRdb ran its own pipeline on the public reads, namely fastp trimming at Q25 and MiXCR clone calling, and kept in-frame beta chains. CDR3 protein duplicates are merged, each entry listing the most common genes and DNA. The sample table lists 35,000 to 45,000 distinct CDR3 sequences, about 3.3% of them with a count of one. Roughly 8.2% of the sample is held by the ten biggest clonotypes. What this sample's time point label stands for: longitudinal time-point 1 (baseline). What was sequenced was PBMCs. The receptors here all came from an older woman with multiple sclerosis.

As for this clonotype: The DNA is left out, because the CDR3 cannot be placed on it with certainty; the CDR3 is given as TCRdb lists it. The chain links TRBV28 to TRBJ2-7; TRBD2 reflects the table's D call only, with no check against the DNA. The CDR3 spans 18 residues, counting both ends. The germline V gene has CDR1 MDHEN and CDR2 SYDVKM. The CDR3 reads CACSAREYRDYETYEQYF.

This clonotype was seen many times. Here the CDR3 DNA reads TGTGCCAGCGGGACGGGGGAGCAGTACTTC. Translated: CASGTGEQYF. The chain combines TRBV6-6 with TRBJ2-7; D tentatively fits TRBD1 or TRBD2 (5 bases each). This CDR3 is 10 amino acids long. CDR1 MNHNY and CDR2 SVGAGI come from the germline V gene (reference sequence). Trimming took off 8 bases at V and 7 bases at J, with 9 bases between the two ends.

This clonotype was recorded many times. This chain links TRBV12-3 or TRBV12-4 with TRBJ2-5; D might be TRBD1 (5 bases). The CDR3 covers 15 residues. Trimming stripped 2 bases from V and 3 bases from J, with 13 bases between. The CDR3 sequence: CASSLHRTGKETQYF. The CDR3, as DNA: TGTGCCAGCAGTTTACATCGTACAGGAAAAGAGACCCAGTACTTC.

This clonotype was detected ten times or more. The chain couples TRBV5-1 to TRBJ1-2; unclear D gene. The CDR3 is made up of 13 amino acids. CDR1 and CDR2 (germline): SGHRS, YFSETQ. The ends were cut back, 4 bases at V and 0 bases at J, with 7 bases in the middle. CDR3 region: CASSPRANYGYTF. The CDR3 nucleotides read TGCGCCAGCAGCCCTCGCGCTAACTATGGCTACACCTTC.

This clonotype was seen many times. DNA of the CDR3: TGCAGTGCAAGGCACGGAAAACTGTTTTTT. Residues: CSARHGKLFF. The rearrangement links TRBV20-1 to TRBJ1-4, with D uncertain. The CDR3 length is 10 residues. V lost 6 bases, J lost 10 bases, and 9 bases lay in between. The germline gives CDR1 DFQATT, CDR2 SNEGSKA (reference sequence).

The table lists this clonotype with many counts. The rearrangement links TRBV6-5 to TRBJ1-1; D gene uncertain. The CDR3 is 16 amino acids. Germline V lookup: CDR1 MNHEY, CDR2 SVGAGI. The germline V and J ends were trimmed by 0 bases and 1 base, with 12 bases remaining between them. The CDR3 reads CASSYSNWYGNTEAFF. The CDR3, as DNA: TGTGCCAGCAGTTACTCGAATTGGTATGGGAACACTGAAGCTTTCTTT.

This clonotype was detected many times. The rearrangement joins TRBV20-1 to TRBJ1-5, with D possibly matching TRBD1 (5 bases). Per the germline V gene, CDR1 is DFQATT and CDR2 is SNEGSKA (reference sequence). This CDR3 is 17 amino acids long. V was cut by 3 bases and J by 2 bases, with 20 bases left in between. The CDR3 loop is CSASLSGTPVGNQPQHF. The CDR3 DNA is TGCAGTGCTAGTCTTTCTGGGACGCCCGTGGGCAATCAGCCCCAGCATTTT.

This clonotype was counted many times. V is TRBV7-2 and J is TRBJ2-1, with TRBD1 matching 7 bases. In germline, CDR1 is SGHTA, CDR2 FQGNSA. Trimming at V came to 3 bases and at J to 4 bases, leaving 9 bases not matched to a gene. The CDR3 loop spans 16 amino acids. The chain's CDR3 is CASSFFRQGNYNEQFF. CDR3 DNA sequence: TGTGCCAGCAGCTTTTTTCGACAGGGAAATTACAATGAGCAGTTCTTC.

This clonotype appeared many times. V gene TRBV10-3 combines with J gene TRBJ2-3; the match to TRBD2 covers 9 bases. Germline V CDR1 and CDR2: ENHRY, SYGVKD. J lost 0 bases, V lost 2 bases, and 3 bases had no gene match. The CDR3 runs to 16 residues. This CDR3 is CAISEAGGGSTDTQYF. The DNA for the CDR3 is TGTGCCATCAGTGAGGCGGGAGGGGGGAGCACAGATACGCAGTATTTT.

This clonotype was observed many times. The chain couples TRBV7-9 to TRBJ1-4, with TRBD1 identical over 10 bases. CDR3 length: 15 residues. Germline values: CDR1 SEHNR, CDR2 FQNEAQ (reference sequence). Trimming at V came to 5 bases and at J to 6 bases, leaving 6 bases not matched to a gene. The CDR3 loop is CASSKGDRGDEKLFF. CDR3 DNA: TGTGCCAGCAGCAAGGGGGACAGGGGTGATGAAAAACTGTTTTTT.

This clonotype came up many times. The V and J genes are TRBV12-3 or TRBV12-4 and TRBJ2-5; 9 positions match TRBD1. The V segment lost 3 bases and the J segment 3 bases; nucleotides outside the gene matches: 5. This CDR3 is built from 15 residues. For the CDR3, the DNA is TGTGCCAGCAGTTTCAGGGGACAGGGAAAAGAGACCCAGTACTTC. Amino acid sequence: CASSFRGQGKETQYF.

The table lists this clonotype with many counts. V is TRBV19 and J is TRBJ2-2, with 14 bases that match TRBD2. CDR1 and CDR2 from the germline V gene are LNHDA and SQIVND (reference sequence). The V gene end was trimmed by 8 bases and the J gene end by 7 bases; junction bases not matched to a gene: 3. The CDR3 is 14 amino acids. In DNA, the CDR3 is TGTGCCAGTCGGACTAGCGGGGGGTTCGGGGAGCTGTTTTTT. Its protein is CASRTSGGFGELFF.

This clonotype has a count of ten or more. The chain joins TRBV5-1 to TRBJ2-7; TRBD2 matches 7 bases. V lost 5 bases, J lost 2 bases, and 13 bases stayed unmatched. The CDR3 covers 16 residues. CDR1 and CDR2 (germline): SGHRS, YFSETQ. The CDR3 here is CASRANPGTITYEQYF. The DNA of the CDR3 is TGCGCCAGCAGAGCTAACCCCGGGACTATCACCTACGAGCAGTACTTC.

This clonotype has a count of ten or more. This chain's CDR3 is CASSPRNQPQHF. The CDR3 DNA reads as TGTGCCAGCAGTCCGAGGAATCAGCCCCAGCATTTT. This rearrangement joins TRBV2 to TRBJ1-5, with D hard to call. The CDR3 is 12 amino acids. V lost 5 bases and J lost 4, with 6 bases in between. Germline lookup yields CDR1 SNHLY and CDR2 FYNNEI. Full variable domain (outside the CDR3, taken from reference TRBV2 and TRBJ1-5): EPEVTQTPSHQVTQMGQEVILRCVPISNHLYFYWYRQILGQKVEFLVSFYNNEISEKSEIFDDQFSVERPDGSNFTLKIRSTKLEDSAMYFCASSPRNQPQHFGDGTRLSIL.

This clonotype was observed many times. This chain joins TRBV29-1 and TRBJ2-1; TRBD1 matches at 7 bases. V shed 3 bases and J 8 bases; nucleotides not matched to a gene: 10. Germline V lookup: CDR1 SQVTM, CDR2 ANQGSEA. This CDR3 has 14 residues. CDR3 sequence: CSVDLPGGHYEQFF. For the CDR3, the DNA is TGCAGCGTTGACTTGCCAGGGGGACATTATGAGCAGTTCTTC.

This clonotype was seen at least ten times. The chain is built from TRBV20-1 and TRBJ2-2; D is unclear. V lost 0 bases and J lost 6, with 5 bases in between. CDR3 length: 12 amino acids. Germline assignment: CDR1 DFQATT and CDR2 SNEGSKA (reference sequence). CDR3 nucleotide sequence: TGCAGTGCTAGAGAAACTCCCGGGGAGCTGTTTTTT. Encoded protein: CSARETPGELFF.

The chain's CDR3 is CASSLVGGYEQFF. In nucleotides, the CDR3 is TGTGCCAGCAGCTTAGTTGGGGGGTATGAGCAGTTCTTC. The chain joins TRBV7-6 to TRBJ2-1; D possibly corresponds to TRBD2 (6 bases). Germline lookup yields CDR1 SGHVS and CDR2 FNYEAQ. V lost 1 base and J lost 8, with 9 bases in between. CDR3 size: 13 residues.

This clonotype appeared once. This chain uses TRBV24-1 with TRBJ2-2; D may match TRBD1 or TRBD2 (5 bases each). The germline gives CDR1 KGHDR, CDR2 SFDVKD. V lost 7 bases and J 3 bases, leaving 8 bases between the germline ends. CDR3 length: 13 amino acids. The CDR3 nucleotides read TGTGCCACCAGGGGACCAGACACCGGGGAGCTGTTTTTT. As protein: CATRGPDTGELFF.

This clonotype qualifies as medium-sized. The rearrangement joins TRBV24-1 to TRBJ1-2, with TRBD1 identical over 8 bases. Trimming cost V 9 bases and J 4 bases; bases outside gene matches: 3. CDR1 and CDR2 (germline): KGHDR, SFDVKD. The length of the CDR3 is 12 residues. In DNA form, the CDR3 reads TGTGCCACCTCTGACAGGGGCTATGGCTACACCTTC. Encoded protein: CATSDRGYGYTF.

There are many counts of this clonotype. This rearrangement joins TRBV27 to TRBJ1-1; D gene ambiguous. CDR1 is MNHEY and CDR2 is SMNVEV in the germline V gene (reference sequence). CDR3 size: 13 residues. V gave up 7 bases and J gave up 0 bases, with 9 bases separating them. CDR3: CASTPRLNTEAFF. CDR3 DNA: TGTGCCAGCACCCCACGGTTGAACACTGAAGCTTTCTTT.